This TCR beta chain was sequenced for a study of blood T cell repertoires in COVID-19. CDR1 MGHDK and CDR2 SYGVNS come from the germline V gene. V gave up 1 base and J gave up 4 bases, with 8 bases separating them. CDR3 length: 14 residues. The authors' processing: Nucleated cell counts were estimated from reference gene primer amplification. Assay used: immunoSEQ multiplex PCR; TCRdb lists only in-frame clones, some missing. That table supplies the V and J calls and clone size; D and trimming were determined from the DNA. The data contain about 310,000 clones, 80% to 90% of them singletons. The sequence was obtained from a man aged 30-40 years who had recovered from COVID-19. The sample comprised PBMCs or T cells enriched from blood (not recorded which). The chain employs TRBV25-1 and TRBJ2-1; D might be TRBD1 (6 bases). Here the CDR3 reads CASSESTGYNEQFF. DNA for the CDR3: TGTGCCAGCAGTGAATCCACAGGGTACAATGAGCAGTTCTTC. Drawing the rest from reference TRBV25-1 and TRBJ2-1, the complete variable domain is EADIYQTPRYLVIGTGKKITLECSQTMGHDKMYWYQQDPGMELHLIHYSYGVNSTEKGDLSSESTVSRIRTEHFPLTLESARPSHTSQYLCASSESTGYNEQFFGPGTRLTVL.